This T cell receptor beta chain was documented in a study of response to subunit inactivated influenza vaccine. Findings and limits, study-wide: The authors suggested that every seasonal influenza vaccination recruits few new T cells.

This clonotype was observed a few times. The antigen is unknown. Via MiXCR, TCRdb re-called the RT-PCR reads, giving one row per CDR3 protein. The repertoire holds hundreds of thousands of distinct CDR3 sequences, with approximately 24% as singletons. The sample consisted of CD4+ T cells sorted from PBMCs, taken roughly 5 days after vaccination. The receptor's source is a man in his fifties who received an inactivated influenza vaccine.

CDR3 in DNA: TGTGCCAGTCGGACTAGCGGAATCTACAATGAGCAGTTCTTC. Translating it yields CASRTSGIYNEQFF. The chain combines TRBV28 with TRBJ2-1; TRBD2 agrees at 10 bases. The germline gives CDR1 MDHEN, CDR2 SYDVKM. V lost 9 bases and J lost 3; bases outside the gene matches: 5. CDR3 length equals 14 residues. The whole variable domain, remainder taken from reference TRBV28 and TRBJ2-1, is DVKVTQSSRYLVKRTGEKVFLECVQDMDHENMFWYRQDPGLGLRLIYFSYDVKMKEKGDIPEGYSVSREKKERFSLILESASTNQTSMYLCASRTSGIYNEQFFGPGTRLTVL.